This T cell receptor beta chain was identified in a study of human T cells and chemical hapten exposure. As for the study in general: Weekly diphenylcyclopropenone doses were given to patients' scalps across the approximately 25-week study.

One entry per CDR3 protein, called by TCRdb with MiXCR from the RACE reads. The table shows roughly 34,000 distinct CDR3 sequences, with about a tenth occurring only once. There are many counts of this clonotype. Time point denoted: pre-sensitization, week 0. As to treatment: therapeutic diphenylcyclopropenone sensitization with weekly scalp DPC. Before extraction, the whole blood was not fractionated, and total RNA was taken from it. The trim removed 6 bases at V and 9 bases at J, leaving 9 bases unmatched. This CDR3 comprises 15 residues. In germline, CDR1 is KGHDR, CDR2 SFDVKD. This chain links TRBV24-1 with TRBJ2-1, with 11 bases fitting TRBD2. This sample comprised whole blood, obtained in connection with sensitization to the hapten diphenylcyclopropenone (DPC). This sequence originates from a man aged 50 or older with alopecia areata. Some clones in this sample may be carry-over from other donors' samples. CDR3: CATSSTSGITGEQFF. In DNA form, the CDR3 reads TGTGCCACCAGTTCGACTAGCGGGATTACGGGTGAGCAGTTCTTC.